The TCR beta chain described here comes from a study of blood T cells in healthy people across ages. The CDR3 covers 16 residues. CDR1 is SGHRS and CDR2 is YFSETQ in the germline V gene. Trimming at V came to 3 bases and at J to 2 bases, leaving 4 bases not matched to a gene. Through a sample-barcoded 5' primer and a J-beta primer mix, a second PCR was run for roughly 7 to 11 cycles. Each CDR3 protein gets one entry after TCRdb re-called the 5' RACE reads with MiXCR. The sample has approximately 360,000 distinct CDR3 sequences, 52% seen once. This receptor was obtained from a man aged 60-69 years in good health. The chain links TRBV5-1 to TRBJ2-1; 11 bases agree with TRBD2. Sequenced input: blood. In nucleotides, the CDR3 is TGCGCCAGCAGCTATAGCGGGGGGGGTCCCTACAATGAGCAGTTCTTC. Translating gives CASSYSGGGPYNEQFF.